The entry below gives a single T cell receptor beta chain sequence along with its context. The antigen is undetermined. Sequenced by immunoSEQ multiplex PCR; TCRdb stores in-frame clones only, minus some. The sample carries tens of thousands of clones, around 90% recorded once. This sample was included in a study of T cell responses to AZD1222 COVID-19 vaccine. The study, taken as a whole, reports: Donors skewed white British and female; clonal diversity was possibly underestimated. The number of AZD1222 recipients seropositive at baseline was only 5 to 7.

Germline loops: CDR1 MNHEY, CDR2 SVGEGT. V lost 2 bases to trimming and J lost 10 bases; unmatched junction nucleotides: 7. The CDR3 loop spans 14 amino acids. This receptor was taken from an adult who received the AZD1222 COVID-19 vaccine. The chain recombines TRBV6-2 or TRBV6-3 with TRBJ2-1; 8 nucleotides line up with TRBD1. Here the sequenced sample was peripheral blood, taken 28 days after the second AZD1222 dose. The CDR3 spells CASSYRDRSGEQFF. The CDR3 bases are TGTGCCAGCAGTTACCGGGACAGGTCGGGAGAGCAGTTCTTC.